What follows are 21 T cell receptor beta chains derived from one specimen sequenced in a study of blood T cell repertoires in COVID-19. Assay used: immunoSEQ multiplex PCR; TCRdb lists only in-frame clones, some missing. The sample lists a few hundred thousand clones; roughly 83% were seen once. The sequencing sample was made of peripheral blood. These receptors all come from a man in his 60s who had recovered from COVID-19.

J is TRBJ2-2 and V is TRBV27; D perhaps matches TRBD1 (5 bases). This CDR3 contains 18 residues. Looked up from germline, CDR1 is MNHEY and CDR2 is SMNVEV (reference sequence). Trimming removed 2 bases at V and 4 bases at J, with 20 bases between. The CDR3: CASSLRLGATSGTGELFF. CDR3 in DNA: TGTGCCAGCAGTTTAAGGCTTGGGGCCACCTCGGGCACCGGGGAGCTGTTTTTT.

Remarks on this clone: A much more abundant neighbour one base away suggests this may be a read error. The gene calls are TRBV7-9 and TRBJ1-5; tentatively, D is TRBD1 (6 bases). The V end lost 6 bases, the J end lost 4 bases, and 13 bases lay between the germline ends. This CDR3 is built from 14 residues. CDR1 is SEHNR, CDR2 FQNEAQ, per germline (reference sequence). The CDR3 reads CASSPSGANQPQHF. The CDR3 bases are TGTGCCAGCAGTCCCTCAGGGGCGAATCAGCCCCAGCATTTT.

This chain links TRBV11-2 with TRBJ2-2; maybe TRBD1 (5 bases). This CDR3 is 15 amino acids long. Between the trimmed V and J ends, which lost 1 base and 4 bases, there was a span of 10 bases. Germline values: CDR1 SGHAT, CDR2 FQNNGV. In nucleotides, the CDR3 is TGTGCCAGCAGCTTAGCAAGGGGTGCCACCGGGGAGCTGTTTTTT. Translated: CASSLARGATGELFF.

The sample holds a few counts of this clone. The chain combines TRBV5-3 with TRBJ2-7; 8 bases align to TRBD1. TRBV5-3 is labeled an ORF, and its function is uncertain. Trimming removed 7 bases from V and 6 bases from J; junction bases left unmatched: 9. The CDR3 runs to 13 residues. CDR3 bases: TGTGCCAGACATAACAGGGGGTTTGGCGAGCAGTACTTC. Its translation: CARHNRGFGEQYF.

The table lists this clone with a few counts. DNA of the CDR3: TGTGCCAGCAGTCCCCAGACAGGGGGCGCGGGTGGCTACACCTTC. Its protein is CASSPQTGGAGGYTF. The rearrangement uses TRBV6-2 or TRBV6-3 and TRBJ1-2; 10 bases map to TRBD1. V gave up 5 bases and J gave up 7 bases; unmatched junction bases: 10. The CDR3 totals 15 residues. Germline V CDR1 and CDR2: MNHEY, SVGEGT.

This chain links TRBV30 with TRBJ1-1; 8 nucleotides align to TRBD1. Germline-derived CDR1 and CDR2 are GTSNPN and SVGIG (reference sequence). This CDR3 has 14 amino acids. J gave up 1 base and V 2 bases, and 3 bases lay outside the gene matches. The CDR3 DNA sequence: TGTGCCTGGAGTCCCGGGACAGGGAACACTGAAGCTTTCTTT. This gives the protein CAWSPGTGNTEAFF.

This clone showed up just a few times. This chain uses TRBV3-1 (or the pseudogene TRBV3-2) with TRBJ2-1, with 11 bases that match TRBD2. This CDR3 has 16 amino acids. Germline CDR1 is LGHDT and CDR2 is YNNKEL (reference sequence). With V trimmed by 4 bases and J by 3 bases, 5 bases remained unmatched. DNA for the CDR3: TGTGCCAGCAGCCCGAGCGGGACTAGCGGCTACAATGAGCAGTTCTTC. The encoded protein is CASSPSGTSGYNEQFF.

J is TRBJ1-1 and V is TRBV5-1; maybe TRBD1 (6 bases). Germline CDR1 is SGHRS and CDR2 is YFSETQ. The CDR3 contains 14 residues. V was cut by 5 bases and J by 4 bases, with 15 bases left in between. CDR3 protein: CASRTERGGTEAFF. Here the CDR3 DNA reads TGCGCCAGCAGGACAGAGAGGGGGGGCACTGAAGCTTTCTTT.

This sequence joins TRBV2 and TRBJ2-3; D uncertain. This CDR3 comprises 14 residues. Germline-derived CDR1 and CDR2 are SNHLY and FYNNEI. With 7 bases removed from V and 1 base from J, the gap between germline ends came to 12 bases. As DNA, the CDR3 is TGTGCCAGCAACGTTGGGCCCGGCACAGATACGCAGTATTTT. Its protein is CASNVGPGTDTQYF.

This clone was found a few times. Here the CDR3 reads CASRLTGGNSPLHF. Here the CDR3 DNA reads TGTGCCAGCAGGTTGACAGGGGGGAATTCACCCCTCCACTTT. The genes are TRBV2 and TRBJ1-6; TRBD1 agrees at 9 bases. Trimming at V came to 6 bases and at J to 7 bases, leaving 4 bases not matched to a gene. The length of the CDR3 is 14 residues. The V gene's germline CDR1 is SNHLY and CDR2 FYNNEI.

The chain uses TRBV5-1 and TRBJ2-1, with 8 bases lining up with TRBD1. The J segment lost 8 bases and the V segment lost 0 bases, leaving 7 bases of the junction unmatched. CDR1 is SGHRS and CDR2 is YFSETQ in the germline V gene. This CDR3 region has 15 residues. As DNA, the CDR3 is TGCGCCAGCAGCTTGGTACCAGGGGGCTCTTATGAGCAGTTCTTC. Translation gives CASSLVPGGSYEQFF.

This clone was seen a few times. The rearrangement links TRBV7-9 to TRBJ1-1; D gene uncertain. With 3 bases removed from V and 4 bases from J, the gap between germline ends came to 9 bases. The CDR3 runs 13 residues. Per the germline V gene, CDR1 is SEHNR and CDR2 is FQNEAQ (reference sequence). The chain's CDR3 is CASSLVEGTEAFF. The CDR3 region has the DNA TGTGCCAGCAGCTTGGTCGAGGGCACTGAAGCTTTCTTT.

The genes are TRBV29-1 and TRBJ1-5, with 8 bases fitting TRBD1. With 0 bases clipped from V and 9 bases from J, the junction kept 7 bases outside the gene matches. Germline V lookup: CDR1 SQVTM, CDR2 ANQGSEA. The CDR3 loop spans 14 amino acids. The CDR3 is CSVEDPTGAGPQHF. The CDR3 DNA reads as TGCAGCGTTGAAGATCCGACAGGGGCTGGGCCCCAGCATTTT.

The chain couples TRBV5-5 to TRBJ2-1, with D maybe TRBD1 (5 bases). The V gene lost 1 base and the J gene lost 6 bases, with 14 bases spanning the gap. Germline assignment: CDR1 SGHKS and CDR2 YYEKEE (reference sequence). This CDR3 is built from 15 residues. CDR3 DNA sequence: TGTGCCAGCAGCTTGTTTCAGGGCGCGTCCAATGAGCAGTTCTTC. It translates to CASSLFQGASNEQFF.

The genes are TRBV5-1 and TRBJ2-3, with D possibly being TRBD1 (6 bases). Germline V gene data show CDR1 as SGHRS and CDR2 as YFSETQ. V was clipped by 1 base and J by 4 bases, with 13 bases between them. This CDR3 region has 15 residues. The CDR3 reads CASSLRQGRADTQYF. In nucleotides, the CDR3 is TGCGCCAGCAGCTTGCGTCAGGGGCGCGCAGATACGCAGTATTTT.

This clone has a single count. The chain has TRBV9 and TRBJ2-1; D call uncertain. The CDR3 runs 13 residues. Germline lookup yields CDR1 SGDLS and CDR2 YYNGEE. Deletions cut 0 bases from V and 6 bases from J, with 7 bases between. The DNA for the CDR3 is TGTGCCAGCAGCGTAGATTTGGCCAATGAGCAGTTCTTC. Amino acids: CASSVDLANEQFF. Complete variable domain (other parts from reference TRBV9 and TRBJ2-1): DSGVTQTPKHLITATGQRVTLRCSPRSGDLSVYWYQQSLDQGLQFLIQYYNGEERAKGNILERFSAQQFPDLHSELNLSSLELGDSALYFCASSVDLANEQFFGPGTRLTVL.

This clone was seen just once. The rearrangement links TRBV19 to TRBJ2-5, with 7 bases matching TRBD1. Germline V lookup: CDR1 LNHDA, CDR2 SQIVND (reference sequence). The V gene end was trimmed by 5 bases and the J gene end by 5 bases; junction bases not matched to a gene: 8. The CDR3 totals 14 residues. The CDR3 DNA follows: TGTGCCAGTAGTTTAATCGACAGGGCGGAGACCCAGTACTTC. Encoded protein: CASSLIDRAETQYF.

The V and J genes are TRBV28 and TRBJ1-3, with 9 bases identical to TRBD1. The CDR3 length is 16 residues. V trimming: 8 bases; J trimming: 4 bases; junction bases outside the gene matches: 12. CDR1 MDHEN and CDR2 SYDVKM come from the germline V gene. This CDR3 is CASRDRASWQGNTIYF. CDR3 sequence (DNA): TGTGCCAGCCGGGACAGGGCTTCTTGGCAAGGAAACACCATATATTTT. Full variable domain (remainder filled in from reference TRBV28 and TRBJ1-3): DVKVTQSSRYLVKRTGEKVFLECVQDMDHENMFWYRQDPGLGLRLIYFSYDVKMKEKGDIPEGYSVSREKKERFSLILESASTNQTSMYLCASRDRASWQGNTIYFGEGSWLTVV.

This clone was found a few times. The chain has TRBV7-8 and TRBJ1-1; TRBD1 might be the D (5 bases). CDR3 length equals 14 residues. From germline, CDR1 is SGHVS and CDR2 FQNEAQ. Trimming removed 0 bases at V and 0 bases at J, with 5 bases between. CDR3 in DNA: TGTGCCAGCAGCTTAGCGACAGTGAACACTGAAGCTTTCTTT. Its translation is CASSLATVNTEAFF.

This chain links TRBV5-5 with TRBJ2-7; D ambiguous. This CDR3 contains 15 residues. CDR1 and CDR2 (germline): SGHKS, YYEKEE (reference sequence). V gave up 1 base and J gave up 0 bases, with 11 bases separating them. The CDR3 region is CASSLKPTFSYEQYF. The CDR3, as DNA: TGTGCCAGCAGCTTGAAGCCCACCTTCTCCTACGAGCAGTACTTC.

The rearrangement uses TRBV10-3 and TRBJ2-7; TRBD2 matches at 10 bases. V was pared by 10 bases and J by 4 bases, with 7 bases of the junction left unmatched. The CDR3 is 13 amino acids. Germline CDR1 reads ENHRY; CDR2 reads SYGVKD. The CDR3, as DNA: TGTGCCACTACCCTAGCGGGAGATTACGAGCAGTACTTC. This encodes CATTLAGDYEQYF.